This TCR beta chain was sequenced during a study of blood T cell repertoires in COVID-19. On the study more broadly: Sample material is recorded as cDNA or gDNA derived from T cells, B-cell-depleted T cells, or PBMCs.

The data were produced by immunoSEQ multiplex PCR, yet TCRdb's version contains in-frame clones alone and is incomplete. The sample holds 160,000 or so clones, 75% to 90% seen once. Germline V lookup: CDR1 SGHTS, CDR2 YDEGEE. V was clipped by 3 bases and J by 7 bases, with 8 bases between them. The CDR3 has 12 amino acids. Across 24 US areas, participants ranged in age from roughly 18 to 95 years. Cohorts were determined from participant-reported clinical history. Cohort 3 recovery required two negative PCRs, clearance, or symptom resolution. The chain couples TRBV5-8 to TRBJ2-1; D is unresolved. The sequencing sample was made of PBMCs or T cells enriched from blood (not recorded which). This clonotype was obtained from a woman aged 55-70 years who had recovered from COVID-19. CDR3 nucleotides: TGTGCCAGCAGCTGGTCGCAGAATGAGCAGTTCTTC. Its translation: CASSWSQNEQFF.